This TCR beta chain was sequenced for a study of radiotherapy plus CTLA-4 blockade in lung cancer. Across the study: Disease control was seen in about 30% of patients, objective responses in roughly 17%. Study-wide results and limits: Response, reportedly, was best predicted by interferon-beta along with early blood T cell clone dynamics. Radiotherapy was combined with ipilimumab, and tumor-derived TCR clones then expanded in blood.

Chemo-refractory metastatic non-small-cell lung cancer patients were treated with focal radiation plus CTLA-4 blockade with ipilimumab. V lost 7 bases to trimming and J lost 4 bases, with 13 bases between them. The CDR3 has 13 residues. Looked up from germline, CDR1 is MNHEY and CDR2 is SVGAGI. In the case of this clone: What it recognizes is unknown.

Data came from immunoSEQ multiplex PCR; TCRdb stores just in-frame clones and leaves some out. The sample has some 32,000 clones; less than 75% are singletons. V is TRBV6-5 and J is TRBJ1-1; D is perhaps TRBD1 (5 bases). The specimen was peripheral blood, collected from a patient treated with radiotherapy plus ipilimumab. The clonotype comes from a human donor with non-small cell lung cancer who had stable disease on radiotherapy plus ipilimumab. DNA for the CDR3: TGTGCCAGCACCTACGGGGGAGGCACTGAAGCTTTCTTT. Translated: CASTYGGGTEAFF.